A selection of T cell receptor beta chains follows, all from one sample in a study of post-analysis software for immune sequencing data. TCRdb re-called the PCR reads through MiXCR, storing one row per CDR3 protein. The profile shows a few hundred thousand distinct CDR3 sequences, roughly 34% of them singletons. The sequenced sample consisted of blood. The receptors come from a girl younger than 18 with multiple sclerosis. CDR3s include the opening cysteine and the closing phenylalanine or tryptophan. A D gene is named only where the DNA matches it firmly. The listing skips clone size in some rows; elsewhere it reads once, few, many or a size class.

DNA	CDR3	J	D	V	size
TGTGCCAGCACCCCGGGACAGGGGGTCGCCGAGCAGTACTTC	CASTPGQGVAEQYF	TRBJ2-7	TRBD1	TRBV7-9	few
TGTGCCAGCAGCCAAGTCAGTTATTGGGATGAGCAGTTCTTC	CASSQVSYWDEQFF	TRBJ2-1	.	TRBV3-1	.
TGCAGTGCTAGATGGGGGTATGGCCAAGAGACCCAGTACTTC	CSARWGYGQETQYF	TRBJ2-5	.	TRBV20-1	few
TGTGCCAGCAGCTTAGGAGGCTTAGCGGGACTAGCGTCGGAGACCCAGTACTTC	CASSLGGLAGLASETQYF	TRBJ2-5	TRBD2	TRBV11-2	.
TGTGCCAGCAGCTTAGCCGTCACTAATGAGCAGTTCTTC	CASSLAVTNEQFF	TRBJ2-1	.	TRBV7-2	.
TGTGCCACCAGCAGAGTTGCGCTAGCCAACCTCAAAAACATTCAGTACTTC	CATSRVALANLKNIQYF	TRBJ2-4	.	TRBV15	once
TGCGCCAGCAGCTTGGGCGGACGGACTCGCCGGGATACGCAGTATTTT	CASSLGGRTRRDTQYF	TRBJ2-3	.	TRBV5-1	.
TGTGCCAGCAGCGGCGACAAGCCCTGGGAAAAACTGTTTTTT	CASSGDKPWEKLFF	TRBJ1-4	.	TRBV9	.
TGTGCCAGCAGGACCTCCCGCGAGCAGTACTTC	CASRTSREQYF	TRBJ2-7	.	TRBV12-3/TRBV12-4	few
TGTGCCAGCAGCCTGGGACTAGCGGGGGGGCATGATACGCAGTATTTT	CASSLGLAGGHDTQYF	TRBJ2-3	TRBD2	TRBV7-2	.
TGTGCCAGCCGGAGGGACAACAATCAGCCCCAGCATTTT	CASRRDNNQPQHF	TRBJ1-5	.	TRBV7-6	.
TGTGCCAGCAGTTTTAGATGGGGGCCGCAAGAGACCCAGTACTTC	CASSFRWGPQETQYF	TRBJ2-5	.	TRBV12-3/TRBV12-4	.
TGTGCCAGCAGCGCGACAGGGGGCCGGACAGATACGCAGTATTTT	CASSATGGRTDTQYF	TRBJ2-3	TRBD1	TRBV7-9	few
TGTGCCAGCAGTTTGGGCGGAAAAGATACGCAGTATTTT	CASSLGGKDTQYF	TRBJ2-3	.	TRBV12-3/TRBV12-4	.
TGTGCCAGCAGCCTCATTCCCCCAACTAGTTATGGCTACACCTTC	CASSLIPPTSYGYTF	TRBJ1-2	.	TRBV4-2	few
TGTGCCAGCGCCGCCGGGATTAACACTGAAGCTTTCTTT	CASAAGINTEAFF	TRBJ1-1	.	TRBV6-4	.
TGCAGCGTTTTTGCTGACGGACACAATGAAAAACTGTTTTTT	CSVFADGHNEKLFF	TRBJ1-4	.	TRBV29-1	few
TGTGCCAGCAGTTTTGGGGTTCAAACTGAAGCTTTCTTT	CASSFGVQTEAFF	TRBJ1-1	.	TRBV12-3/TRBV12-4	.
TGTGCCAGCAGCACGTCTAGCGGGGCAGATACGCAGTATTTT	CASSTSSGADTQYF	TRBJ2-3	TRBD2	TRBV13	.
TGTGCCAGCAGCTGGAGGGACAGGGCGAACGAGCAGTACTTC	CASSWRDRANEQYF	TRBJ2-7	TRBD1	TRBV7-9	.
TGCGCCAGCAGCCAAGTAGGGACAGCAAAAGAGACCCAGTACTTC	CASSQVGTAKETQYF	TRBJ2-5	TRBD1	TRBV4-1	few
TGCAGCGCAACTCGACGGACTAGCGGTGAGCAGTTCTTC	CSATRRTSGEQFF	TRBJ2-1	TRBD2	TRBV20-1	.
TGTGCCAGCAGTTGGGTGGGTAGCGGGTCCCAAGAGACCCAGTACTTC	CASSWVGSGSQETQYF	TRBJ2-5	TRBD2	TRBV27	few
TGTGCCAGCAGTTCTCCAGGGTTGGAGACCCAGTACTTC	CASSSPGLETQYF	TRBJ2-5	.	TRBV6-6	few
TGCGCCAGCCGGGACAACCAAGAGACCCAGTACTTC	CASRDNQETQYF	TRBJ2-5	.	TRBV5-1	.
TGCGCCAGCAGCTTGGAGGATAGGAACTATGGCTACACCTTC	CASSLEDRNYGYTF	TRBJ1-2	.	TRBV5-1	few
TGTGCCAGCAGTTACACCTCTAGCGGGTACGAGCAGTACTTC	CASSYTSSGYEQYF	TRBJ2-7	TRBD2	TRBV6-5	few
TGTGCCAGCAGCCAATTGACGAGGACTAGCGCCTCCTACAATGAGCAGTTCTTC	CASSQLTRTSASYNEQFF	TRBJ2-1	TRBD2	TRBV3-1	.
TGCAGCGTTGAAGAACAGGACCCTTACACCTTC	CSVEEQDPYTF	TRBJ1-2	.	TRBV29-1	.
TGTGCCAGCAGCACTACGACAGGGACGGCCAATGAGCAGTTCTTC	CASSTTTGTANEQFF	TRBJ2-1	TRBD1	TRBV11-2	few
TGTGCCATCAGTGAAAAGGGTAGAGGCTCCTACGAGCAGTACTTC	CAISEKGRGSYEQYF	TRBJ2-7	.	TRBV10-3	.
TGTGCCAGCACCTATCTAGCGGGGGTTTACAATGAGCAGTTCTTC	CASTYLAGVYNEQFF	TRBJ2-1	TRBD2	TRBV28	.
TGTGCCAGCAGTTTAAGTGGACAGGGCGCAGATGTGCAGTATTTT	CASSLSGQGADVQYF	TRBJ2-3	TRBD1	TRBV12-3/TRBV12-4	.
TGCGCCAGCAGCTTATTACAGGGGACCCACGAGCAGTACTTC	CASSLLQGTHEQYF	TRBJ2-7	TRBD1	TRBV5-1	few
TGCAGTGCCAACAGGGATGGCGGTCAGCCCCAGCATTTT	CSANRDGGQPQHF	TRBJ1-5	.	TRBV20-1	few
TGTGCCAGCAGCCCCGGGACAGTCCCGAGGCAGTTCTTC	CASSPGTVPRQFF	TRBJ2-1	TRBD1	TRBV14	few